This T cell receptor beta chain was identified during a study of T cells expressing NK-cell markers. Background on the study: Repertoire data for TCR beta were derived from sorted T cells (CD3+CD56+NKG2C+, CD3+CD56+NKG2C- and CD3+CD56-NKG2C+).

The CDR3 runs to 14 residues. The germline V gene has CDR1 SQVTM and CDR2 ANQGSEA. TCRdb re-called the 5' RACE reads and gives one entry per CDR3 protein, without DNA. The sample table includes around 180,000 distinct CDR3 sequences. The J gene is TRBJ2-7, the V gene TRBV29-1. The TCR originated in a man aged 18-75 years in good health. The sample taken for sequencing was blood T cells: a sorted CD56 or NKG2C T cell subset, CD4+ or CD8+ T cells, or bulk PBMC T cells (not recorded which). CDR3 protein: CSVEETTSSYEQYF.